Given below is one TCR beta chain in context. Its antigen is unidentified. This specimen belongs to a study of T-cell memory formation after mild COVID-19. Study summary: Across donors, TCR clusters were largely donor specific.

TCR alpha and TCR beta cDNA libraries carrying sample barcodes and UMIs came from 5'RACE with constant-segment primers. TCRdb fed the 5' RACE reads into MiXCR, producing one record per CDR3 protein. The table includes roughly 600,000 distinct CDR3 sequences, more than 15% detected once. CDR1 and CDR2 (germline): SNHLY, FYNNEI. Trimming shortened V by 7 bases and J by 5 bases, and 11 bases separated the two germline ends. CDR3 length: 12 residues. The study's findings and limits: A balance of CD4 and CD8 characterized clones contracting day 15 to 85, whereas later expanders leaned CD4+.

The sequencing input was PBMCs or a T cell subset sorted from them (not recorded which). This rearrangement joins TRBV2 to TRBJ1-2, with D possibly TRBD1 on 6 matching bases. The receptor comes from an adult woman who had mild COVID-19 (a few samples of this study predate the infection). Cell type and time point are not known. CDR3 nucleotides: TGTGCCAGCAAACCCGGACAGTATGGCTACACCTTC. Amino acids: CASKPGQYGYTF.